The subject of this entry is one TCR beta chain. Its antigen is undetermined. This specimen comes from a study of cytomegalovirus exposure and HLA in healthy donors. Study-level results: An analysis was carried out at a later point. It showed that HLA-associated TCR beta chains were more clonally expanded than equally common non-associated chains.

The primer mix had 60 Vbeta and 13 Jbeta primers. Clones were read by immunoSEQ multiplex PCR, and TCRdb kept only the in-frame ones, dropping some. This repertoire includes about 200,000 clones. CDR1 and CDR2 (germline): SGHNT, YYREEE (reference sequence). The CDR3 sequence is 15 residues long. With V trimmed by 4 bases and J by 8 bases, 14 bases remained unmatched. Sequencing used PBMCs. This receptor was taken from a boy younger than 18 in good health and CMV-seronegative. The rearrangement joins TRBV5-4 to TRBJ1-2; TRBD1 agrees at 7 bases. In DNA form, the CDR3 reads TGTGCCAGCAGCCCCCGACAGGGTTCAATTCAGGGCTACACCTTC. It is translated as CASSPRQGSIQGYTF.